A single sample is the source of the 4 T cell receptor beta chains below, sequenced in a study of CD8+CD57+ T cells in acquired aplastic anemia. The template for TCR beta VDJ and CDR3 sequence profiling was genomic DNA. TCRdb independently ran MiXCR on the reads; one entry per CDR3 protein. Here the sample spans hundreds of thousands of distinct CDR3 sequences, 65% to 80% being singletons. Sequencing input: sorted CD4+, CD8+, or CD8+CD57+ T cells (not recorded which) from PBMCs. The source is a human donor in good health, serving as a control.

As concerns this clonotype: This CDR3 is missing its conserved last phenylalanine or tryptophan, likely due to a read error. It is unclear where the CDR3 begins or ends on the DNA, so no DNA is shown, and the CDR3 is as TCRdb lists it. The rearrangement uses TRBV9 and TRBJ1-3. The germline CDR1 and CDR2 sequences are SGDLS and YYNGEE. The CDR3 is 13 residues long, ends included. CDR3 region: CASSVGWGEAPDI.

Written as DNA, the CDR3 is TGTGCCAGCGGGCAGCAGGCGCTCGGCGAGCAGTACTTC. It specifies CASGQQALGEQYF. The chain carries TRBV6-6 and TRBJ2-7; D remains unclear. CDR1 and CDR2 (germline): MNHNY, SVGAGI (reference sequence). The V end was cut by 8 bases, the J end by 6 bases, with 17 bases between. This CDR3 spans 13 amino acids.

In regard to this clonotype: Germline is not matched at one junction end, which may reflect a read error. The chain has TRBV7-3 and TRBJ2-6; a possible D gene is TRBD2 (5 bases). The length of the CDR3 is 16 residues. Germline V gene sequence: CDR1 SGHTA, CDR2 FQGTGA. CDR3 loop: CASSLEADSVANVLTF. CDR3 sequence (DNA): TGCGCCAGCAGCTTGGAGGCGGACTCTGTGGCCAACGTCCTGACTTTC.

V is TRBV20-1 and J is TRBJ2-7; 7 nucleotides align to TRBD2. The ends lost 4 bases at V and 2 bases at J; junction bases unmatched: 5. Germline values: CDR1 DFQATT, CDR2 SNEGSKA (reference sequence). This CDR3 is 13 amino acids long. The CDR3 sequence: CSANPGGAYEQYF. The DNA for the CDR3 is TGCAGTGCTAACCCTGGGGGGGCCTACGAGCAGTACTTC.